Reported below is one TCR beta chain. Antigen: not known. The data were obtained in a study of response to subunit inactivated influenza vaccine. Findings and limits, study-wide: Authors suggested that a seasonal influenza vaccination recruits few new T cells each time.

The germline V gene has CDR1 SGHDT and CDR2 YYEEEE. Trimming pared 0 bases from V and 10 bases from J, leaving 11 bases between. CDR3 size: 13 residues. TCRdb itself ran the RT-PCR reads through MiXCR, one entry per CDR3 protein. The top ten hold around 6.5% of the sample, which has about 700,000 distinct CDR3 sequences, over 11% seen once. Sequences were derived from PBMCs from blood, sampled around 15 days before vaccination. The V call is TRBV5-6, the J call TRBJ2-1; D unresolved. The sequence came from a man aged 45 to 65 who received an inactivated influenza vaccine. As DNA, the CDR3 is TGTGCCAGCAGCTTGGCCCTGGCACGGGAGCAGTTCTTC. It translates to CASSLALAREQFF.